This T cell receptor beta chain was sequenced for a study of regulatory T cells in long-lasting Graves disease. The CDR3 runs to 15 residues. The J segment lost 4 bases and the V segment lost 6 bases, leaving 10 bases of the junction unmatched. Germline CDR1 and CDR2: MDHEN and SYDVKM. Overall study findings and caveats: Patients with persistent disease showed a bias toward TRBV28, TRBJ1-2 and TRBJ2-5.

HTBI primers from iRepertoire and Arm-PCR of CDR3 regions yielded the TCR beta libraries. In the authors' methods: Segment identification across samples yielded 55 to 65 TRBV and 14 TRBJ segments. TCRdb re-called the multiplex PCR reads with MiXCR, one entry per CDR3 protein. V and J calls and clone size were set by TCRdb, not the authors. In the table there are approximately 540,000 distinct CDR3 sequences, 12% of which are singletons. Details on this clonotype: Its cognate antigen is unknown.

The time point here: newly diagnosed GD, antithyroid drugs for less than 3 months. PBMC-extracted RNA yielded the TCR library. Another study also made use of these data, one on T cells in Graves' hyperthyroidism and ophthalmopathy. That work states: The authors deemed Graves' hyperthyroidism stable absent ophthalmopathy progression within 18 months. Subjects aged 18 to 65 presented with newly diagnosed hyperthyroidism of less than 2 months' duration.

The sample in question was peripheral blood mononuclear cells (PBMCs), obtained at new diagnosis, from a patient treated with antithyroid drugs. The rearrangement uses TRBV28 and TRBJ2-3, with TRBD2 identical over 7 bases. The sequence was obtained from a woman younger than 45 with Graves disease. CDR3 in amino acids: CASSRLPGGADTQYF. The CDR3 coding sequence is TGTGCCAGCAGCCGCCTACCGGGAGGTGCAGATACGCAGTATTTT.